This T cell receptor beta chain was identified in a study of blood T cell repertoires in COVID-19. Looking at the study overall: Specimens from acute and convalescent COVID-19 originated in the United States, Italy and Spain. T cells, B-cell-depleted T cells, or PBMCs supplied cDNA or gDNA.

As originally analysed: Estimated nucleated cell counts came from reference gene primer amplification. Only in-frame clones appear in the TCRdb table, and some are missing; sequencing was by immunoSEQ multiplex PCR. V, J and clone size are taken as reported in that table, and D and trimming were inferred from the DNA itself. The table has 300,000 or so clones, 88% seen once. This clonotype was obtained from a woman aged 25-40 years who had recovered from COVID-19. Material for sequencing was peripheral blood.

The CDR3 DNA follows: TGTGCCAGCATCCCGGGACTAGCGGCGAACACCGGGGAGCTGTTTTTT. This translates into CASIPGLAANTGELFF. This sequence joins TRBV6-6 and TRBJ2-2; 11 nucleotides line up with TRBD2. Germline V gene sequence: CDR1 MNHNY, CDR2 SVGAGI (reference sequence). The CDR3 loop spans 16 amino acids. V lost 7 bases to trimming and J lost 0 bases; unmatched junction nucleotides: 4.